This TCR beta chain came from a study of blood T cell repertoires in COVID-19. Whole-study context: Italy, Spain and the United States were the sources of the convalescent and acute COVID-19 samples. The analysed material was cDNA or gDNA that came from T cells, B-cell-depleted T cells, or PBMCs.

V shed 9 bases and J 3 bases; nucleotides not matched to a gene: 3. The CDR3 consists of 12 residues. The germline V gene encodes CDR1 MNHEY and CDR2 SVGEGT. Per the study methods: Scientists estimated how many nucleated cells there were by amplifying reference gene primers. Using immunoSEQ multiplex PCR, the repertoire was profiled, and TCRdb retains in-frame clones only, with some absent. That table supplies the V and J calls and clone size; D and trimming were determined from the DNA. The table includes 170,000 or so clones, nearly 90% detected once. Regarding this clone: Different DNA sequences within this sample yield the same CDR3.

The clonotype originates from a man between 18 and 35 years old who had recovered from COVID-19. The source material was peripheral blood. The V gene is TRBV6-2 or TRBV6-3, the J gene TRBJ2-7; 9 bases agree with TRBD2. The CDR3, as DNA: TGTGCCAGTAGCGGGAGAGGCTACGAGCAGTACTTC. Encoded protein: CASSGRGYEQYF.